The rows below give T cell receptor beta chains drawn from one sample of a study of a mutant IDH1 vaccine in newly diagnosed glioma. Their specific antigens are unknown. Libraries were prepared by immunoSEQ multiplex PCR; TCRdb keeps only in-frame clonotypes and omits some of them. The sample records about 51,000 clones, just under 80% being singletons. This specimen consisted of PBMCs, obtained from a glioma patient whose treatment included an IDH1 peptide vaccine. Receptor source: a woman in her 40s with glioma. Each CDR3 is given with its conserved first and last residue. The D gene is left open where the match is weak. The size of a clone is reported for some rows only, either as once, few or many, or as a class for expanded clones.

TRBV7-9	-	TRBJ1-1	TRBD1	CASTRGDSYTEAFF	TGTGCCAGCACTAGAGGGGACAGCTACACTGAAGCTTTCTTT
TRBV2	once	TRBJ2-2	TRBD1	CASRRSAGGAGELFF	TGTGCCAGCAGACGTTCGGCAGGGGGAGCCGGGGAGCTGTTTTTT
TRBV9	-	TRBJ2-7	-	CASSLGVPGQRVYEQYF	TGTGCCAGCAGCCTCGGGGTCCCCGGACAGAGAGTCTACGAGCAGTACTTC
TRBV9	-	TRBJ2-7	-	CASSVDSISASYEQYF	TGTGCCAGCAGCGTAGATAGTATCTCAGCCTCCTACGAGCAGTACTTC
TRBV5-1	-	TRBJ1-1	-	CASSPTAAGMNTEAFF	TGCGCCAGCAGCCCCACGGCGGCAGGGATGAACACTGAAGCTTTCTTT
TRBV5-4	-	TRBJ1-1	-	CASSPGAMNTEAFF	TGTGCCAGCAGTCCCGGGGCGATGAACACTGAAGCTTTCTTT
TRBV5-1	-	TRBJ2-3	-	CASSPLGFSTDTQYF	TGCGCCAGCAGCCCGCTGGGGTTTAGCACAGATACGCAGTATTTT
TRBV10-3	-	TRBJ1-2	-	CAISESRGYGYTF	TGTGCCATCAGTGAGTCACGGGGCTATGGCTACACCTTC
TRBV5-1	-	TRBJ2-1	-	CASSSWDEQFF	TGCGCCAGCAGCTCCTGGGATGAGCAGTTCTTC
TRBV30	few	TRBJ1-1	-	CARTVRENTEAFF	TGTGCCCGCACCGTCAGGGAAAACACTGAAGCTTTCTTT
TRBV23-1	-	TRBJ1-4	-	CASSHCRGPPNEKLFF	TGCGCCAGCAGTCACTGTCGGGGACCGCCTAATGAAAAACTGTTTTTT
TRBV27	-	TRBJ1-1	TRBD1	CASRPYRQGGVNTEAFF	TGTGCCAGCAGACCCTATCGACAGGGAGGGGTGAACACTGAAGCTTTCTTT
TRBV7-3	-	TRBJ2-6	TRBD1	CASSPGGSGANVLTF	TGTGCCAGCAGCCCAGGGGGTTCTGGGGCCAACGTCCTGACTTTC
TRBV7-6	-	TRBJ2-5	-	CASSRARVGRQETQYF	TGTGCCAGCAGCCGCGCCCGGGTTGGCCGCCAAGAGACCCAGTACTTC
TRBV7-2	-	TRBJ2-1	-	CASSKDWDSYNEQFF	TGTGCCAGCAGCAAGGACTGGGACTCGTACAATGAGCAGTTCTTC
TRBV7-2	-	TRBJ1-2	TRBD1	CASRIDRGDGYTF	TGTGCCAGCAGGATCGACAGGGGCGATGGCTACACCTTC
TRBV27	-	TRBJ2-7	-	CASSRWFQGGGEQYF	TGTGCCAGCAGCCGCTGGTTTCAGGGAGGTGGTGAGCAGTACTTC
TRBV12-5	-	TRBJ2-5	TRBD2	CASGTSGGYGTQYF	TGTGCTAGTGGGACTAGCGGGGGGTACGGGACCCAGTACTTC
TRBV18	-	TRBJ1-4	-	CASSYIRGSPTTNEKLFF	TGTGCCAGCTCGTACATCCGGGGATCCCCAACGACTAATGAAAAACTGTTTTTT
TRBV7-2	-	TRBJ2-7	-	CASSFGSGQYF	TGTGCCAGCAGCTTCGGATCCGGGCAGTACTTC
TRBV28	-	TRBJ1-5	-	CASRADSNQPQHF	TGTGCCAGCCGCGCAGATAGCAATCAGCCCCAGCATTTT
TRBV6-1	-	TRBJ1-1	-	CASSTRRNTEAFF	TGTGCCAGCAGTACGCGGAGGAACACTGAAGCTTTCTTT
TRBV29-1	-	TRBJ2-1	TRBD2	CSASPTSGGIRGRNEQFF	TGCAGCGCCTCCCCGACTAGCGGGGGGATCCGAGGTAGGAATGAGCAGTTCTTC
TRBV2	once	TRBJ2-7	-	CASSGAAYEQYF	TGTGCCAGCAGTGGGGCGGCCTACGAGCAGTACTTC
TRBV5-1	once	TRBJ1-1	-	CASSLDRGAGNTEAFF	TGCGCCAGCAGCTTGGATAGGGGCGCGGGGAACACTGAAGCTTTCTTT
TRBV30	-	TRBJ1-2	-	CAWIRAQGPYGYTF	TGTGCCTGGATCCGGGCACAGGGCCCCTATGGCTACACCTTC
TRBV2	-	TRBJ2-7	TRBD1	CASSVGQAYEQYF	TGTGCCAGCAGTGTGGGACAGGCCTACGAGCAGTACTTC
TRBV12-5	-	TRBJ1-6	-	CASGEGGSSYNSPLHF	TGTGCTAGTGGGGAGGGAGGGAGCTCCTATAATTCACCCCTCCACTTT
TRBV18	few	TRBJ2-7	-	CASVGESSYEQYF	TGTGCCAGCGTCGGGGAAAGCTCCTACGAGCAGTACTTC
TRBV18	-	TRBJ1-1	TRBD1	CASSTRQGGNTEAFF	TGTGCCAGCTCCACACGACAGGGGGGAAATACTGAAGCTTTCTTT
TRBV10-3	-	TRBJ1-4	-	CAISGRAGDEKLFF	TGTGCCATCAGTGGCAGGGCGGGGGATGAAAAACTGTTTTTT
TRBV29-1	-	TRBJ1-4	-	CSVTADNEKLFF	TGCAGCGTGACGGCAGATAATGAAAAACTGTTTTTT
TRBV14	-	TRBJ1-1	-	CASSNRDRGGEAFF	TGTGCCAGCAGCAACCGGGACCGAGGTGGTGAAGCTTTCTTT
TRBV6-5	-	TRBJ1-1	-	CASTRKGYTEAFF	TGTGCCAGCACGCGGAAAGGGTACACTGAAGCTTTCTTT
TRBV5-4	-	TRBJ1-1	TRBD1	CASSGQGGSNTEAFF	TGTGCCAGCAGCGGACAAGGGGGCTCGAACACTGAAGCTTTCTTT
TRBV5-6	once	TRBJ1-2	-	CASTLPDGLHYTF	TGTGCCAGCACCCTCCCGGATGGGCTACACTACACCTTC
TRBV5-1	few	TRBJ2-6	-	CASSLVTGPSSGANVLTF	TGCGCCAGCAGCTTGGTCACGGGGCCTAGCTCTGGGGCCAACGTCCTGACTTTC
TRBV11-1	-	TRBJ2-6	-	CASSLSDSLASGANVLTF	TGTGCCAGCAGCTTATCAGACAGTTTAGCATCTGGGGCCAACGTCCTGACTTTC
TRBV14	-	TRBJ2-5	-	CASSQGTNIHSLGETQYF	TGTGCCAGCAGCCAGGGGACAAACATACATTCTCTGGGTGAGACCCAGTACTTC
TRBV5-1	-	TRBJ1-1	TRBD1	CASRNRGRDTEAFF	TGCGCCAGCCGCAACAGGGGGCGCGACACTGAAGCTTTCTTT
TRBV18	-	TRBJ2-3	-	CASSPPTDTQYF	TGTGCCAGCTCACCACCCACAGATACGCAGTATTTT
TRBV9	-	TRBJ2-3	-	CASSVGGGGTDTQYF	TGTGCCAGCAGCGTAGGGGGAGGAGGGACAGATACGCAGTATTTT
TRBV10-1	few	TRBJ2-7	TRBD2	CASSTSEAGVYEQYF	TGCGCCAGCAGTACCTCTGAGGCGGGGGTCTACGAGCAGTACTTC
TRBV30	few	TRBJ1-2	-	CAWSVGQNYGYTF	TGTGCCTGGAGTGTAGGACAGAACTATGGCTACACCTTC
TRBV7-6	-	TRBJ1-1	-	CASSSIGANTEAFF	TGTGCCAGCAGCTCAATCGGAGCGAACACTGAAGCTTTCTTT
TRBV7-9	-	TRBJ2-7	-	CASSLDHSRPGEQYF	TGTGCCAGCAGCTTAGATCATTCCAGACCGGGTGAGCAGTACTTC
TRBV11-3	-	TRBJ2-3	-	CASSSTAGSTDTQYF	TGTGCCAGCAGCTCCACCGCGGGGAGCACAGATACGCAGTATTTT
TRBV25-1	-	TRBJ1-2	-	CASSELYGYTF	TGTGCCAGCAGTGAGTTGTATGGCTACACCTTC
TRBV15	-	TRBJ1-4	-	CATSGQGGEKLFF	TGTGCCACCAGCGGGCAGGGCGGTGAAAAACTGTTTTTT
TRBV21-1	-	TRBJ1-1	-	CASTTACSGWTEAFF	TGTGCCAGCACCACGGCGTGCTCAGGATGGACTGAAGCTTTCTTT
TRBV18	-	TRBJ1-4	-	CASSSGPNSYEKLFF	TGTGCCAGCTCATCAGGTCCTAACTCATATGAAAAACTGTTTTTT
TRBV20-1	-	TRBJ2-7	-	CSAPTNEEQYF	TGCAGTGCTCCAACCAACGAGGAGCAGTACTTC